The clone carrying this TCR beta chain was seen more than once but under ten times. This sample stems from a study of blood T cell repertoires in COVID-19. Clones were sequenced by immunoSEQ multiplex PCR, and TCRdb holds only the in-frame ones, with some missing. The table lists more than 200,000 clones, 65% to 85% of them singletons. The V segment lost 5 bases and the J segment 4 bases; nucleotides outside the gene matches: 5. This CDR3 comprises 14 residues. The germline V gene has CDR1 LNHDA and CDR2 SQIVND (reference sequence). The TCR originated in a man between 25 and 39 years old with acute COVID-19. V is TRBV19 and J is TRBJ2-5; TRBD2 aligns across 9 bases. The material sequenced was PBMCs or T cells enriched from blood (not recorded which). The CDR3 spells CASSQGGGAETQYF. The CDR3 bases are TGTGCCAGTAGTCAAGGCGGGGGGGCAGAGACCCAGTACTTC.